This entry lists 9 T cell receptor beta chains sequenced from one sample in a study of T cell responses to AZD1222 COVID-19 vaccine. Assay used: immunoSEQ multiplex PCR; TCRdb lists only in-frame clones, some missing. The table lists around 180,000 clones, 90% of them singletons. The sequenced sample was peripheral blood, obtained on day 0 of AZD1222 vaccination. Every receptor here comes from an adult in good health.

The gene calls are TRBV24-1 and TRBJ2-2; 10 bases fit TRBD1. Losses at the gene ends were 2 bases for V and 7 bases for J; bases not matched to a gene: 9. Germline V gene data show CDR1 as KGHDR and CDR2 as SFDVKD. The CDR3 covers 17 residues. This CDR3 reads CATSDSGTGVWNGELFF. The CDR3 nucleotides read TGTGCCACCAGTGATTCCGGGACAGGGGTGTGGAACGGGGAGCTGTTTTTT.

V is TRBV6-5 and J is TRBJ2-1; D is possibly TRBD1 (6 bases). Germline CDR1 and CDR2: MNHEY and SVGAGI. V was clipped by 0 bases and J by 9 bases, with 12 bases between them. The CDR3 is 14 residues long. In DNA, the CDR3 is TGTGCCAGCAGTTACTCGCCACAGGGAACTGAGCAGTTCTTC. Translating gives CASSYSPQGTEQFF.

The chain employs TRBV21-1 and TRBJ1-2. TRBV21-1 is noted as a pseudogene. The CDR3 runs 13 residues. Here the CDR3 DNA reads TGTGCCAGCAGGCCACCTCCGGGGTATGGCTACACCTTC. Protein sequence: CASRPPPGYGYTF.

V and J are TRBV9 and TRBJ1-2; D not certain. The ends were cut back, 5 bases at V and 1 base at J, with 12 bases in the middle. Germline CDR1 reads SGDLS; CDR2 reads YYNGEE. This CDR3 region has 14 residues. The CDR3 coding sequence is TGTGCCAGCAGTGGCCCGCGGGTTAACTATGGCTACACCTTC. This sequence encodes CASSGPRVNYGYTF. Combining the CDR3 with reference TRBV9 and TRBJ1-2 gives the whole variable domain DSGVTQTPKHLITATGQRVTLRCSPRSGDLSVYWYQQSLDQGLQFLIQYYNGEERAKGNILERFSAQQFPDLHSELNLSSLELGDSALYFCASSGPRVNYGYTFGSGTRLTVV.

The CDR3 region is CASSLRGPEPPYF. The CDR3 coding sequence is TGTGCCAGCAGCTTGCGGGGCCCCGAGCCCCCGTATTTT. The chain uses TRBV7-2 and TRBJ2-3; D might be TRBD2 (6 bases). The length of the CDR3 is 13 residues. The V end lost 3 bases, the J end lost 14 bases, and 18 bases lay between the germline ends. Germline CDR1 and CDR2: SGHTA and FQGNSA.

The J gene is TRBJ1-4, the V gene TRBV4-2; D unclear. Trimming took off 4 bases at V and 8 bases at J, with 8 bases between the two ends. The CDR3 spans 12 residues. CDR1 LGHNA and CDR2 YNFKEQ come from the germline V gene. The CDR3 nucleotides are TGTGCCAGCAGCCCGGACGGGGAAAAACTGTTTTTT. Amino acid sequence: CASSPDGEKLFF.

This chain links TRBV19 with TRBJ1-2, with TRBD1 identical over 7 bases. The CDR3 has 14 residues. After removal of 4 bases from V and 8 bases from J, the junction contained 10 bases not matched to a gene. From germline, CDR1 is LNHDA and CDR2 SQIVND (reference sequence). CDR3 nucleotides: TGTGCCAGTAGTAACGACAGGGCTGCGGGGGGCTACACCTTC. It codes for CASSNDRAAGGYTF.

The chain has TRBV10-3 and TRBJ2-2, with 9 bases identical to TRBD1. Germline trimming cut 8 bases from V and 3 bases from J; bases unmatched to any gene: 7. Germline lookup yields CDR1 ENHRY and CDR2 SYGVKD. The CDR3 totals 15 residues. CDR3 sequence reads: CAIGGDRVYTGELFF. CDR3 DNA sequence: TGTGCCATCGGGGGGGACAGGGTATACACCGGGGAGCTGTTTTTT.

The V and J genes are TRBV19 and TRBJ2-7, with D maybe TRBD1 (5 bases). Germline CDR1 LNHDA, CDR2 SQIVND (reference sequence). This CDR3 region has 17 residues. Trimming stripped 5 bases from V and 6 bases from J, with 26 bases between. CDR3 bases: TGTGCCAGTAGTCCCGAAGGACGGCCTCGGTGGCAGGGCGAGCAGTACTTC. Residues: CASSPEGRPRWQGEQYF.